This T cell receptor beta chain came from a study of early T cells in non-severe SARS-CoV-2 infection. Across the study: Sequencing was performed on bulk RNA from unsorted whole blood, leaving chains unpaired.

Study-wide results and limits: VDJdb matches were skewed toward anti-spike CD8 T cell responses.

The germline CDR1 and CDR2 sequences are SGHVS and FNYEAQ. The V and J ends lost 5 bases and 4 bases respectively, with 23 bases between them. The CDR3 extends over 17 amino acids. Attachment of unique molecular identifiers was made to individual cDNA molecules. TCRdb re-derived calls from the 5' RACE reads in MiXCR, one entry per CDR3 protein. In the table there are over 55,000 distinct CDR3 sequences, approximately 8% of which are singletons. At least ten counts were recorded for this clonotype. Its target is unknown. This clonotype was obtained from an adult who was a healthcare worker with PCR-confirmed SARS-CoV-2 infection or an uninfected control (not recorded which). Sequences were obtained from whole blood. The V gene is TRBV7-6, the J gene TRBJ2-5, with D maybe TRBD2 (7 bases). CDR3 residues: CASSPLAQGRAGETQYF. For the CDR3, the DNA is TGTGCCAGCAGCCCACTGGCTCAGGGGAGGGCTGGAGAGACCCAGTACTTC.